This T cell receptor (beta chain) was documented in a study of shared clonotypes between healthy human individuals. This clone was detected once. Clones were sequenced by immunoSEQ multiplex PCR, and TCRdb holds only the in-frame ones, with some missing. Here the sample spans around 2,000,000 clones, about 94% being singletons. Naivety among CD8 cells was defined by CD45RO negativity and positive CCR7 selection, thereby excluding terminally differentiated effector memory CD45RA+ cells. This clonotype was sampled from a man aged 18 to 30 in good health. The sample was naive CD8+ T cells sorted from blood.

DNA for the CDR3: TGTGCCAGTAGTATAGAAGACTATGGCTACACCTTC. Protein sequence: CASSIEDYGYTF. The chain is built from TRBV19 and TRBJ1-2; D call uncertain. Trimming took off 0 bases at V and 3 bases at J, with 2 bases between the two ends. The CDR3 spans 12 residues. Looked up from germline, CDR1 is LNHDA and CDR2 is SQIVND (reference sequence).